Listed here is a single TCR beta chain. Its antigen is as yet unknown. These data belong to a study of T cell responses to AZD1222 COVID-19 vaccine. Whole-study findings and limits: None of the repertoires were sampled until the peak T cell response had passed. Seropositivity was recorded at baseline in only 6 or 7 AZD1222 recipients. The span of vaccine-associated CD4 TCRs extended across spike, with dominance at 160-218 and 743-854.

The CDR3 covers 17 residues. Trimming removed 4 bases from V and 1 base from J, with 20 bases in between. The germline V gene encodes CDR1 LNHNV and CDR2 YYDKDF (reference sequence). Assay used: immunoSEQ multiplex PCR; TCRdb lists only in-frame clones, some missing. The sample shows roughly 190,000 clones, about 92% of them seen only once. The clonotype originates from an adult who received the MenACWY meningococcal vaccine as a control. The sample here was peripheral blood, taken 28 days after the second dose of the MenACWY control vaccine. The chain couples TRBV15 to TRBJ2-7; D is ambiguous. The DNA for the CDR3 is TGTGCCACCAGCACTACCCGGACCCATGGAAAGTCCTACGAGCAGTACTTC. Residues: CATSTTRTHGKSYEQYF.